This T cell receptor beta chain comes out of a study of cytomegalovirus exposure and HLA in healthy donors. Study-level results: Later on, a genetic analysis was performed. It linked a missense variant in DCLRE1C with V- and J-gene trimming of TCR beta.

Both 60 Vbeta primers and 13 Jbeta primers went into the PCR. Sequenced by immunoSEQ multiplex PCR; TCRdb stores in-frame clones only, minus some. The sample table includes some 120,000 clones. This CDR3 comprises 14 residues. The V gene's germline CDR1 is LNHDA and CDR2 SQIVND (reference sequence). V lost 8 bases and J lost 0; bases outside the gene matches: 1. Details on this clone: The target antigen is unknown.

The specimen sequenced was PBMCs. V and J are TRBV19 and TRBJ2-6; 7 bases agree with TRBD1. The receptor was isolated from a man aged 30 to 39 in good health and CMV-seronegative. CDR3 sequence reads: CASDRVSGANVLTF. The CDR3 region has the DNA TGTGCCAGTGACAGGGTCTCTGGGGCCAACGTCCTGACTTTC.